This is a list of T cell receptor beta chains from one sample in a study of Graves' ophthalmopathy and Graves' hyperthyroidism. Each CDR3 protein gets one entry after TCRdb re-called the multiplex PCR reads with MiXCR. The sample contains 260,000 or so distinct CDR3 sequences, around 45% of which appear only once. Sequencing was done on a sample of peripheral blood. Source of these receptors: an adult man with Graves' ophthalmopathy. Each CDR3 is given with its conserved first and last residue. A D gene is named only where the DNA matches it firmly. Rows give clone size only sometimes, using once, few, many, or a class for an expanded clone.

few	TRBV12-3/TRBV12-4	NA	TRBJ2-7	TGTGCCAGCAGTTTACGGGGTCAGGGCTCCTACGAGCAGTACTTC	CASSLRGQGSYEQYF
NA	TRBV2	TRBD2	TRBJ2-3	TGTGCCAGCAGTGTTGTAGCGGGGGAACACACAGATACGCAGTATTTT	CASSVVAGEHTDTQYF
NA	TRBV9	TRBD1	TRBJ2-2	TGTGCCAGCAGCGTAGCTATGGCAGGGGACAGCGGGGAGCTGTTTTTT	CASSVAMAGDSGELFF
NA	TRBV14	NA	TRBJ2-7	TGTGCCAGCAGCACCGGACAGCTTTATGGCTACGAGCAGTACTTC	CASSTGQLYGYEQYF
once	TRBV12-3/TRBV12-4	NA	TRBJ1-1	TGTGCCAGCAGTTATGGGCAGTTTGAAGCTTTCTTT	CASSYGQFEAFF
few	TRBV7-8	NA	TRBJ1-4	TGTGCCAGCAGCTTAGGACACGGGGGGGCGTCAGGAAAACTGTTTTTT	CASSLGHGGASGKLFF
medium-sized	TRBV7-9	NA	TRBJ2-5	TGTGCCAGCAGCTTATTTCGTGCCCCCGGGACCCAGTACTTC	CASSLFRAPGTQYF
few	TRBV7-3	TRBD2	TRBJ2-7	TGTGCCAGCAGCTTAAATCTAGCGGGAGCCGAGCAGTACTTC	CASSLNLAGAEQYF
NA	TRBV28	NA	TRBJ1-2	TGTGCCAGCTCGTCGTGGAGTAACTATGGCTACACCTTC	CASSSWSNYGYTF
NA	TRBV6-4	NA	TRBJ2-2	TGTGCCAGCAGTGAAGGGAGAGCAAACACCGGGGAGCTGTTTTTT	CASSEGRANTGELFF
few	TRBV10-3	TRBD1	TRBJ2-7	TGTGCCAGCAGACGGACAGGGGTCTACGAGCAGTACTTC	CASRRTGVYEQYF
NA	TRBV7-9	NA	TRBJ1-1	TGTGCCAGCAGCCCAATCGGCCTAAACACTGAAGCTTTCTTT	CASSPIGLNTEAFF
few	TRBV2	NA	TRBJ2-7	TGTGCCAGCAGTGAAGCGCTGGGGTACGAGCAGTACTTC	CASSEALGYEQYF
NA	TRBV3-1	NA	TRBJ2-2	TGTGCCAGCAGCCCCTTGGGGGTCGGGGAGCTGTTTTTT	CASSPLGVGELFF
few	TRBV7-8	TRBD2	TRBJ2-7	TGTGCCAGCAGCTTTAGGCTAGCGGAACAATACGAGCAGTACTTC	CASSFRLAEQYEQYF
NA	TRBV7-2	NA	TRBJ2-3	TGTGCCAGCAACCCCCGACCGACAGATACGCAGTATTTT	CASNPRPTDTQYF